Below, 2 T cell receptor beta chains from the same sample are listed, as sequenced in a study of blood T cells in healthy people across ages (dated by TCRdb to the mid-2010s). Receptor amplification or capture employed 5' RACE. Instrument on record: Illumina HiSeq 2500. A second PCR of about 7 to 12 cycles was run with a J-beta primer mix and a sample-barcoded 5' primer. In TCRdb, the public reads were trimmed at Q25 with fastp and aligned with MiXCR, with productive beta chains retained. Here each entry gathers all rows of one CDR3 protein and keeps the most common genes and DNA. A total of 650,000 or so distinct CDR3 sequences appear in this sample, 45% to 60% of them only once. Roughly 12% of the sample is taken by the ten largest. Sequencing input: blood. These receptors all come from a woman older than 75 in good health.

This clonotype occurred a few times. V gene TRBV30 combines with J gene TRBJ2-7, with D uncertain. Trimming shortened V by 5 bases and J by 3 bases, and 8 bases separated the two germline ends. The CDR3 sequence is 11 residues long. Germline-derived CDR1 and CDR2 are GTSNPN and SVGIG (reference sequence). The CDR3 sequence: CAWGRNYEQYF. The CDR3 nucleotides are TGTGCCTGGGGACGGAACTACGAGCAGTACTTC.

This clonotype turned up a few times. The V gene is TRBV5-1, the J gene TRBJ2-4, with D uncertain. The germline V gene has CDR1 SGHRS and CDR2 YFSETQ. Trimming cost V 1 base and J 3 bases, with 17 bases left between them. This CDR3 has 17 amino acids. CDR3 bases: TGCGCCAGCAGCTTGACCGGCCGTCCTGGGGTCAAAAACATTCAGTACTTC. Translating gives CASSLTGRPGVKNIQYF.